This T cell receptor beta chain was recovered during a study of T cells in Graves' hyperthyroidism and ophthalmopathy (dated by TCRdb to about 2019). As for the study more broadly: Peripheral blood samples were taken at the time of initial diagnosis, prior to any treatment. TCR V-J signatures able to tell the groups apart were searched for in a discovery cohort of 95 or so patients, of whom about 40 had Graves' ophthalmopathy and under 65 had stable Graves' hyperthyroidism. An independent validation cohort of fewer than 20 hyperthyroidism patients and approximately 15 patients who later progressed to ophthalmopathy tested prospective prediction of ophthalmopathy. The approximately 100 discovery patients were randomly split 7:3 into training and test sets. Thyroid tissue and blood T-cell repertoires from more than 5 Graves' hyperthyroidism patients were also compared in the study. After sampling, hyperthyroidism patients received methimazole starting at 30 mg daily, and ophthalmopathy patients received high-dose intravenous methylprednisolone. According to the paper, TCR Vbeta CDR3 sequencing was carried out on 120 to 150 peripheral blood samples, which came from 40 to 45 ophthalmopathy, around 75 hyperthyroidism and approximately 17 progressor patients. Study-wide conclusions, independent of this receptor: In validation, the model predicted progression to ophthalmopathy a median of about 5.9 months before onset, with approximately 68% sensitivity and roughly 73% specificity. In cross-validation, a model built on a 13 V-J signature told ophthalmopathy apart from stable hyperthyroidism with 85% to 90% sensitivity and 81% to 82% specificity, and in testing the same model reached 80%/75%. Most expanded thyroid clonotypes (frequency above 0.001) were also found in blood, which suggests that blood repertoires may mirror thyroid immune responses. Sample size was not statistically predetermined, and blinding of investigators to group allocation was not performed.

Of note for this clonotype: Its antigen is unknown. Per-base qualities were not stored, and no clone one base away is much larger.

Amplification of TCR beta CDR3 regions was carried out from RNA transcripts. The first round of RT-PCR for the TCR CDR3 was performed with the HTBI primer set and the Qiagen OneStep RT-PCR kit. Libraries were constructed in a second round of multiplex PCR, after which size selection and purification were performed. Sequencing of the libraries was done on an Illumina HiSeq2000 using paired-end 100 bp reads. For the original study's pipeline: SOAPnuke was used to process the raw data, throwing out any read that contained adapters or uncalled bases, had a mean Phred below 15, or lacked an exact constant-primer or identifier match. High-quality paired reads were merged with COPE v1.2.5, and unique nucleotide sequences were defined as clonotypes. MiTCR v1.1 was used to align the clonotypes against IMGT TRBV, TRBD and TRBJ reference segments. The analysis was restricted to V-J combinations with a frequency above 0.0001, which together covered approximately 99% of the repertoires. A TCS score was defined as the ratio between F50 (clonal expansion) and ExV (chaos), using BLOSUM62-based TCRdist between CDR3 peptides within each V-J. Welch's t-statistics and random forest reduced roughly 540 V-J features to 10 to 15, which were used in a naive Bayes classifier (R e1071). Through fastp at Q25 and MiXCR, TCRdb rebuilt clones from the public reads, retaining in-frame beta chains. Each CDR3 protein gets just one entry, which takes the most common genes and DNA from the rows behind it. The V and J calls were determined by TCRdb, not by the authors. The sample table records hundreds of thousands of distinct CDR3 sequences; roughly 15% of these occur just once. The ten top clones hold under 15% of the sample.

In the ophthalmopathy patients, disease was moderately to severely active, with a Clinical Activity Score of 3 or more, a NOSPECS grade of 4 or more, and a duration of less than 3 months. Any patient with an uncontrolled infection, another autoimmune disease, pregnancy or lactation was excluded. Diagnoses were based on clinical symptoms, serum thyroxine and TRAb, thyroid ultrasound and orbital computed tomography. PBMCs were separated from 8 to 10 ml of fresh peripheral blood using Ficoll-Paque density gradient centrifugation. Trizol reagent was used to extract total RNA, and RNA quality was then checked on an Agilent 2100 Bioanalyzer. The source of this sequence is a woman between 45 and 60 years old with Graves' ophthalmopathy. Material: blood.

The DNA is TGTGCCAGCTCACAGTACCCTCAGGATTCACCCCTCCACTTT. Translated, this is CASSQYPQDSPLHF. Recombination connected TRBV18 to TRBJ1-6; the D gene assignment is ambiguous. From its cysteine to its phenylalanine, the CDR3 spans 14 amino acids. Only the CDR3 portion is preserved as DNA: 42 bases, with reading frame beginning at the first base. Trimming at the junction amounts to 4 bases on V and 8 bases on J, and the germline ends lie 12 bases apart. The germline V gene yields KGHSH for CDR1 and LQKENI for CDR2.